This TCR beta chain is from a study of STAT5B mutations in CD4+ large granular lymphocyte leukemia. The CDR3 runs to 14 residues. Trimming shortened V by 3 bases and J by 3 bases, and 10 bases separated the two germline ends. CDR1 SGDLS and CDR2 YYNGEE come from the germline V gene. The study, taken as a whole, reports: 8/27 top patient clones versus 2/35 control clones were TRBV06-family.

Concerning this clone itself: No antigen is known for it.

Clones were sequenced by immunoSEQ multiplex PCR, and TCRdb holds only the in-frame ones, with some missing. The repertoire consists of around 34,000 clones, with approximately 85% occurring once and the leading ten covering roughly 1.2%. The sequence was obtained from a human donor in good health. The specimen sequenced was CD4+ T cells from blood buffy coats. This chain links TRBV9 with TRBJ1-3; no firm D call. The CDR3 DNA is TGTGCCAGCAGCGCCGGACTGCGTGGAAACACCATATATTTT. This sequence encodes CASSAGLRGNTIYF.